This note documents a single TCR beta chain sequence. The target of this receptor is not known. Base qualities are not recorded, but no much larger clone differs from it by a single base. The data stem from a study of low-dose radiotherapy and immunotherapy resistance in tumors (dated 2022 in TCRdb). Describing the broader study: In Cohort 1, 0.5 Gy per fraction was delivered every 2 weeks, and a total PTV dose of 6.5 Gy was prescribed. Trial participants were not randomized into treatment groups. Patients in Cohort 2 were given 1 Gy per fraction every two weeks, for a total of 13 Gy across 26 weeks. Patients took aspirin 300 mg orally once daily for four cycles, starting on cycle 1 day 1. Cyclophosphamide 200 mg/m2 was administered intravenously every two weeks, one day before each radiation and immunotherapy administration. Eight patients were included in the translational analysis: three from the first dose cohort and the first five from the second dose cohort. Patients were given nivolumab as a 240 mg flat dose every two weeks and ipilimumab at 1 mg/kg every six weeks, with both drugs delivered intravenously.

Read against the paper, the sample's time point label means: after trial treatment. This specimen's treatment or condition label, per the study, means: LDRT plus nivolumab, ipilimumab, low-dose cyclophosphamide and aspirin (RACIN trial). The donors came from RACIN, which was a single-arm phase I dose-escalation trial that paired nivolumab and ipilimumab with aspirin, low-dose cyclophosphamide and low-dose radiotherapy. Eligible patients had advanced, TIL-negative solid tumors. Superscript III and a set of TRAV- and TRBV-specific primers were used to synthesize first-strand cDNA, so that both TCRalpha and TCRbeta chains were covered. TCRs were amplified with Phusion for approximately 20 PCR cycles using a constant-region primer together with the adapter attached to the V primers. Isolated mRNA was amplified with the MessageAmp II aRNA Amplification Kit, using a 16-hour in vitro transcription at 37°C. mRNA for TCR sequencing was isolated with the Dynabeads mRNA DIRECT Purification Kit. Indexed Illumina adapters were added in a second approximately 25-cycle Phusion PCR, and the resulting products were purified with AMPure XP beads. An Illumina MiniSeq instrument was used to deep-sequence the TCRalpha and TCRbeta libraries. The source study handled its data this way. Using custom Perl scripts, TCR sequences that encoded the same protein were pooled, out-of-frame sequences were dropped, and the abundance of each clonotype was calculated. Any TCR sequence backed by just one read was left out of the analysis. Among the metrics used to describe the repertoires were Shannon entropy, Gini index, clonality, richness, and the frequency of TCRs shared between repertoires. The public reads were run again by TCRdb, first through fastp at Q25 and then through MiXCR, and only productive beta chains were kept. Each CDR3 protein appears once, grouped with its most common genes and DNA. The V and J calls were determined by TCRdb, not by the authors. The sample table contains about 39,000 distinct CDR3 sequences; only one count was recorded for less than 25% of them. The ten largest clones capture roughly 8.3% of the sample.

The receptor's source is a female donor with ovarian cancer. The source material was PBMCs, sampled after low-dose radiotherapy plus immunotherapy.

The nucleotide sequence reads TGTGCCAGCAGTGGCGCGGGGGGAGGGCTAAGCTCCTACAATGAGCAGTTCTTC. Translated, this gives CASSGAGGGLSSYNEQFF. The V gene is TRBV27 and the J gene is TRBJ2-1, and TRBD2 matches 8 of the central bases. The CDR3 spans 18 residues, from the cysteine through the phenylalanine. Only CDR3 DNA remains: 54 bases, in frame from the first base. Via the germline V gene (reference sequence), CDR1 is MNHEY and CDR2 SMNVEV. Germline trimming amounts to 5 bases on V and 0 bases on J, with 12 as the count of junction bases outside the gene matches.